The 21 T cell receptor beta chains presented below share a single source sample, sequenced in a study of cytomegalovirus exposure and HLA in healthy donors. The PCR made use of 60 Vbeta and 13 Jbeta primers. Clones were sequenced by immunoSEQ multiplex PCR, and TCRdb holds only the in-frame ones, with some missing. There are some 170,000 clones in the sample; roughly 81% occur only once, and less than 15% lies in the top ten. Input material: PBMCs. The receptor source for this set is a woman aged 45-59 years in good health and CMV-seronegative.

The chain has TRBV9 and TRBJ1-2; D is possibly TRBD1 (5 bases). The CDR3 sequence is 15 residues long. CDR1 and CDR2 from the germline V gene are SGDLS and YYNGEE. The V end was cut by 0 bases, the J end by 2 bases, with 11 bases between. The DNA of the CDR3 is TGTGCCAGCAGCGTAGATGGAGGGGAGAACTATGGCTACACCTTC. Protein sequence: CASSVDGGENYGYTF.

The chain employs TRBV7-3 and TRBJ2-3; 8 nucleotides agree with TRBD2. This CDR3 region has 14 residues. J was trimmed by 3 bases and V by 4 bases; bases with no gene match: 3. Germline CDR1 SGHTA, CDR2 FQGTGA. The CDR3 nucleotides are TGTGCCAGCAGCTCGGGACTAGAGACAGATACGCAGTATTTT. Translating gives CASSSGLETDTQYF.

This clone was seen only once. The chain employs TRBV5-3 and TRBJ2-1; a possible D gene is TRBD1 (6 bases). TRBV5-3 is an ORF; its function is uncertain. V lost 2 bases and J lost 0, with 9 bases in between. The CDR3 spans 15 residues. Written as DNA, the CDR3 is TGTGCCAGAAGCTTAGGGGGTCACTCCTACAATGAGCAGTTCTTC. As protein: CARSLGGHSYNEQFF.

This clone was observed a single time. This chain uses TRBV4-2 with TRBJ1-4; tentative D call: TRBD1 (6 bases). The CDR3 totals 18 residues. Germline-derived CDR1 and CDR2 are LGHNA and YNFKEQ. The V gene lost 4 bases and the J gene lost 1 base, with 19 bases spanning the gap. CDR3 sequence (DNA): TGTGCCAGCAGCCTTCAACAGGGCTTCTCTGTAACTAATGAAAAACTGTTTTTT. Its protein product is CASSLQQGFSVTNEKLFF.

In nucleotides, the CDR3 is TGTGCCAGCTCACCTACGGCGACAGCTAACTATGGCTACACCTTC. Encoded protein: CASSPTATANYGYTF. The chain employs TRBV18 and TRBJ1-2; TRBD1 might be the D (5 bases). The germline CDR1 and CDR2 sequences are KGHSH and LQKENI. V was clipped by 3 bases and J by 0 bases, with 11 bases between them. This CDR3 has 15 amino acids.

The rearrangement uses TRBV10-3 and TRBJ2-3; D possibly corresponds to TRBD2 (5 bases). Germline V gene lookup returns CDR1 ENHRY and CDR2 SYGVKD. The V end lost 3 bases, the J end lost 5 bases, and 15 bases lay between the germline ends. This CDR3 is built from 15 residues. CDR3 sequence reads: CAISESGRGLDTQYF. In DNA, the CDR3 is TGTGCCATCAGTGAATCGGGTCGGGGATTAGATACGCAGTATTTT.

CDR3 nucleotide sequence: TGTGCCAGCTCATCCCAGGGTTCAGCAACTAATGAAAAACTGTTTTTT. It is translated as CASSSQGSATNEKLFF. The chain has TRBV18 and TRBJ1-4; tentative D call: TRBD1 (5 bases). Germline CDR1 KGHSH, CDR2 LQKENI. The CDR3 has 16 amino acids. Trimming shortened V by 5 bases and J by 0 bases, and 13 bases separated the two germline ends. Based on the CDR3 plus reference TRBV18 and TRBJ1-4, the full variable domain is NAGVMQNPRHLVRRRGQEARLRCSPMKGHSHVYWYRQLPEEGLKFMVYLQKENIIDESGMPKERFSAEFPKEGPSILRIQQVVRGDSAAYFCASSSQGSATNEKLFFGSGTQLSVL.

This chain uses TRBV7-9 with TRBJ2-7, with 9 bases aligning to TRBD1. The trim removed 5 bases at V and 3 bases at J, leaving 5 bases unmatched. This CDR3 has 14 residues. Germline CDR1 SEHNR, CDR2 FQNEAQ (reference sequence). CDR3 nucleotides: TGTGCCAGCAGCCCATGGGACAGGGTCTACGAGCAGTACTTC. It encodes CASSPWDRVYEQYF.

This chain uses TRBV10-3 with TRBJ1-1; 10 nucleotides agree with TRBD1. Trimming cost V 5 bases and J 5 bases; bases outside gene matches: 8. CDR1 is ENHRY and CDR2 is SYGVKD in the germline V gene. CDR3 length equals 15 residues. This CDR3 reads CAISNPGQGMTEAFF. CDR3 sequence (DNA): TGTGCCATCAGTAACCCGGGACAGGGGATGACTGAAGCTTTCTTT.

This clone was seen a handful of times. V is TRBV20-1 and J is TRBJ1-1; no clear D gene. Trimming stripped 5 bases from V and 3 bases from J, with 7 bases between. Germline-derived CDR1 and CDR2 are DFQATT and SNEGSKA (reference sequence). This CDR3 spans 11 amino acids. The CDR3: CSAYRDTEAFF. For the CDR3, the DNA is TGCAGTGCTTACCGGGACACTGAAGCTTTCTTT.

This clone was seen a handful of times. This CDR3 is also generated by other DNA sequences in the sample. The chain joins TRBV2 to TRBJ1-1; D gene unclear. The CDR3 extends over 14 amino acids. Germline CDR1 and CDR2: SNHLY and FYNNEI. Trimming removed 6 bases at V and 1 base at J, with 12 bases between. The CDR3 loop reads CASRKRTENTEAFF. For the CDR3, the DNA is TGTGCCAGCAGAAAGCGGACGGAGAACACTGAAGCTTTCTTT.

The chain is built from TRBV7-9 and TRBJ1-1; no definite D call. CDR3 size: 12 residues. V shed 5 bases and J shed 5 bases, with 9 bases lying between them. Germline CDR1 is SEHNR and CDR2 is FQNEAQ (reference sequence). In DNA form, the CDR3 reads TGTGCCAGCAGCCGAGGAGTTACTGAAGCTTTCTTT. It is translated as CASSRGVTEAFF.

The chain uses TRBV19 and TRBJ2-5; the match to TRBD1 covers 9 bases. V lost 3 bases, J lost 3 bases, and 8 bases stayed unmatched. Germline loops: CDR1 LNHDA, CDR2 SQIVND (reference sequence). The CDR3 contains 16 residues. The CDR3 sequence is CASSMGGTGSKETQYF. DNA for the CDR3: TGTGCCAGTAGTATGGGCGGGACAGGGTCCAAAGAGACCCAGTACTTC. Complete variable domain (other parts from reference TRBV19 and TRBJ2-5): DGGITQSPKYLFRKEGQNVTLSCEQNLNHDAMYWYRQDPGQGLRLIYYSQIVNDFQKGDIAEGYSVSREKKESFPLTVTSAQKNPTAFYLCASSMGGTGSKETQYFGPGTRLLVL.

Of note for this clone: Since the CDR3 does not end with the conserved phenylalanine or tryptophan, this likely comes from a read error. The V gene is TRBV11-3, the J gene TRBJ1-1, with 8 nucleotides matching TRBD1. The J segment lost 4 bases and the V segment lost 6 bases, leaving 7 bases of the junction unmatched. This CDR3 has 14 amino acids. Germline V gene lookup returns CDR1 SGHNT and CDR2 YENEEA. CDR3 in amino acids: CASSITGGTTEAFL. The DNA for the CDR3 is TGTGCCAGCAGTATCACAGGGGGGACCACTGAAGCTTTCCTT.

Here the CDR3 DNA reads TGTGCCAGCAGTGTGCAGGGTCAAAGCACAGATACGCAGTATTTT. The encoded protein is CASSVQGQSTDTQYF. V and J are TRBV6-1 and TRBJ2-3; a possible D gene is TRBD1 (5 bases). Trimming cost V 4 bases and J 0 bases, with 11 bases left between them. The CDR3 totals 15 residues. Germline loops: CDR1 MNHNS, CDR2 SASEGT.

This clone was recorded a few times. J is TRBJ2-2 and V is TRBV29-1, with D perhaps TRBD1 (7 bases). V shed 0 bases and J shed 4 bases, with 15 bases lying between them. This CDR3 is built from 16 residues. The germline V gene has CDR1 SQVTM and CDR2 ANQGSEA. CDR3 coding DNA: TGCAGCGTTGAAGATCTTCCGCAGGGGGGCACCGGGGAGCTGTTTTTT. As protein: CSVEDLPQGGTGELFF.

This rearrangement joins TRBV10-3 to TRBJ2-3, with 10 bases that match TRBD2. Germline lookup yields CDR1 ENHRY and CDR2 SYGVKD. The CDR3 has 19 amino acids. V trimming: 0 bases; J trimming: 0 bases; junction bases outside the gene matches: 9. CDR3 bases: TGTGCCATCAGTGAGTCACTTCTAGCGGGAGAGGGGAGCACAGATACGCAGTATTTT. Protein: CAISESLLAGEGSTDTQYF.

The genes are TRBV11-2 and TRBJ1-4; D gene uncertain. Germline V lookup: CDR1 SGHAT, CDR2 FQNNGV. Trimming stripped 7 bases from V and 6 bases from J, with 15 bases between. The CDR3 covers 14 residues. The CDR3 here is CASTPGATDEKLFF. The CDR3 DNA reads TGTGCCAGCACCCCAGGTGCAACAGATGAAAAACTGTTTTTT.

This rearrangement joins TRBV6-1 to TRBJ2-4; the D is unclear. The germline V gene has CDR1 MNHNS and CDR2 SASEGT. CDR3 length equals 11 residues. The V and J ends lost 4 bases and 7 bases respectively, with 5 bases between them. The CDR3 DNA sequence: TGTGCCAGCAGTGGCCGGAACATTCAGTACTTC. Protein: CASSGRNIQYF.

The V and J genes are TRBV28 and TRBJ1-6; maybe TRBD1 (6 bases). The germline CDR1 and CDR2 sequences are MDHEN and SYDVKM. CDR3 length: 13 amino acids. V lost 7 bases and J lost 5, with 9 bases in between. This CDR3 is CASKDSDNSPLHF. CDR3 nucleotide sequence: TGTGCCAGCAAGGACAGTGATAATTCACCCCTCCACTTT.

V gene TRBV4-3 combines with J gene TRBJ2-5; D is possibly TRBD2 (6 bases). With 0 bases removed from V and 4 bases from J, the gap between germline ends came to 12 bases. From germline, CDR1 is LGHNA and CDR2 YSLEER. This CDR3 is 15 amino acids long. CDR3 region: CASSQDSTSLETQYF. The CDR3 coding sequence is TGCGCCAGCAGCCAAGATTCCACTAGCTTAGAGACCCAGTACTTC.